The present T cell receptor (beta chain) was sequenced within a study of CD8 T cells in Susac syndrome. Trimming took off 0 bases at V and 4 bases at J, with 4 bases between the two ends. Germline V CDR1 and CDR2: SGDLS, YYNGEE. The CDR3 runs to 13 residues. Sequencing of TCR beta was performed on blood CD8+ T cells and on blood CD4+ T cells. The RNA input was roughly 0.45 to 1 ug, and it was reverse transcribed with random hexamers. TCRdb recomputed calls from the immunoSEQ multiplex PCR reads with MiXCR, one row per CDR3 protein. The sample records 180,000 or so distinct CDR3 sequences, around 94% being singletons.

The TCR sequence derives from a human donor in good health. The chain links TRBV9 to TRBJ2-2, with no clear D. Input material: CD4+ T cells from PBMCs. The CDR3 bases are TGTGCCAGCAGCGTAGCTAGCACCGGGGAGCTGTTTTTT. Protein product: CASSVASTGELFF.